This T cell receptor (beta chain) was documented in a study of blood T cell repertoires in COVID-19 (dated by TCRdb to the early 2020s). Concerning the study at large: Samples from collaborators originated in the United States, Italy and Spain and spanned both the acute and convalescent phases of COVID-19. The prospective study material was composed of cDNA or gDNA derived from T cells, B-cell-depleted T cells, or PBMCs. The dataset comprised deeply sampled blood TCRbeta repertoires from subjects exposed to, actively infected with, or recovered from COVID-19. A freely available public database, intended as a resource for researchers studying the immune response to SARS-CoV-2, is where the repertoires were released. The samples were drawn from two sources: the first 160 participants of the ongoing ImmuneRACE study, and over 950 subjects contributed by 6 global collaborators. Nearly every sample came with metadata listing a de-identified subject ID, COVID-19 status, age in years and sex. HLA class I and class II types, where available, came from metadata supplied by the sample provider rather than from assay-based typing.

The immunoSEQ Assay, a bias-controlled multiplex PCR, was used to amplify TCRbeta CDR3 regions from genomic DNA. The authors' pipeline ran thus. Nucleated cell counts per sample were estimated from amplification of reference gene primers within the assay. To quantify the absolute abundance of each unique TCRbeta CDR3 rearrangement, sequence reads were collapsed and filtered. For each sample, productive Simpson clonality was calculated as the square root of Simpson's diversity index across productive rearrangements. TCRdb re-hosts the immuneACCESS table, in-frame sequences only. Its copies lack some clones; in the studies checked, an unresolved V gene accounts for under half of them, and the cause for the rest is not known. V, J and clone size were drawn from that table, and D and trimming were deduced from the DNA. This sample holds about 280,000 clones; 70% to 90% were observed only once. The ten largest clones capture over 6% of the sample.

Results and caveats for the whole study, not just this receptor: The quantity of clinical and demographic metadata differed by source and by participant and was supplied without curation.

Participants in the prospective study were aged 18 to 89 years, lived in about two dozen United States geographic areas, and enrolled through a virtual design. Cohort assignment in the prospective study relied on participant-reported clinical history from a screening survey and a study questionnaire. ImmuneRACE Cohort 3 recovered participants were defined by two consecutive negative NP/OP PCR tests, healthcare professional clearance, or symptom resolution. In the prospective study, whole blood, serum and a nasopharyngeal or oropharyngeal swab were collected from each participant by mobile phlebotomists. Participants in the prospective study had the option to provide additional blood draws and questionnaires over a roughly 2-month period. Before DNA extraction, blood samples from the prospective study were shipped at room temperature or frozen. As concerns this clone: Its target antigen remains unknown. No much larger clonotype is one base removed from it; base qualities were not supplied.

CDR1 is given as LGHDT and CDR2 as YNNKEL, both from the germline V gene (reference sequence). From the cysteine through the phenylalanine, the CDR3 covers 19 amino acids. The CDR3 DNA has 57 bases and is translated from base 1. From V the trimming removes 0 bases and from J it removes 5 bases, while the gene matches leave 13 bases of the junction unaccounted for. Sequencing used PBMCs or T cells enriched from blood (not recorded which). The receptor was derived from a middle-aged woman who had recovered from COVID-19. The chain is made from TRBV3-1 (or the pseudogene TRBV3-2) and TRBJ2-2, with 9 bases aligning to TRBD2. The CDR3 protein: CASSQDRLGREGRTGELFF. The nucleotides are TGTGCCAGCAGCCAAGATCGTTTAGGGCGGGAGGGCCGGACCGGGGAGCTGTTTTTT.